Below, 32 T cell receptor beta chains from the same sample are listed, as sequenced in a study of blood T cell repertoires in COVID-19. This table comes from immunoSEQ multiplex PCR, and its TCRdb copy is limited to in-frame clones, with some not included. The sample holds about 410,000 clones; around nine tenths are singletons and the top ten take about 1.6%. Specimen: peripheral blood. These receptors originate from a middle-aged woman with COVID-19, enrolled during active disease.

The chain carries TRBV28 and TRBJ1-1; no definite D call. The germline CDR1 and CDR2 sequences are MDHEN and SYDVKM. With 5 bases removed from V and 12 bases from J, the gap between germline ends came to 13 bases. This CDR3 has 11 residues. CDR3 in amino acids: CASSAGFRTFF. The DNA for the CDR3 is TGTGCCAGCAGTGCGGGGTTTAGGACTTTCTTT.

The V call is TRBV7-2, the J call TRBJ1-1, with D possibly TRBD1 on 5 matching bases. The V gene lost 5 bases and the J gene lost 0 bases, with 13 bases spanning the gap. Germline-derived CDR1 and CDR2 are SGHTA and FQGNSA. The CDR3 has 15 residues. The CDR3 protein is CASSGAPGMNTEAFF. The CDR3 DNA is TGTGCCAGCAGCGGGGCTCCAGGGATGAACACTGAAGCTTTCTTT.

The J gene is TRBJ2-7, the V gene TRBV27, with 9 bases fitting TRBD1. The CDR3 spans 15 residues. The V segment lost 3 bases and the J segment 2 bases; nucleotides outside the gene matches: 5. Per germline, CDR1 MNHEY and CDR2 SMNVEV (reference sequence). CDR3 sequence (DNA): TGTGCCAGCAGTTTGACAGGGGGGTTGACCTACGAGCAGTACTTC. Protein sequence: CASSLTGGLTYEQYF.

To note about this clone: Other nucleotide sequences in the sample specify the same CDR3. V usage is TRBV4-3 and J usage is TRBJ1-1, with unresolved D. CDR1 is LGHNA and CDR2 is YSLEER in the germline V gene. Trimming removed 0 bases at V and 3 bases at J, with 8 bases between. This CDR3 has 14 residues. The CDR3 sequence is CASSQEGRDTEAFF. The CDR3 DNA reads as TGCGCCAGCAGCCAAGAGGGGAGAGACACTGAAGCTTTCTTT.

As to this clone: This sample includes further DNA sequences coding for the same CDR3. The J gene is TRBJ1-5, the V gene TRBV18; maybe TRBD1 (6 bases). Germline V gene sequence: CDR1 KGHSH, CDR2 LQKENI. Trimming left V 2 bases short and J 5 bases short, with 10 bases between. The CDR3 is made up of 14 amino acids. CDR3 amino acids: CASSPGAGDQPQHF. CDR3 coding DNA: TGTGCCAGCTCACCAGGGGCAGGGGATCAGCCCCAGCATTTT.

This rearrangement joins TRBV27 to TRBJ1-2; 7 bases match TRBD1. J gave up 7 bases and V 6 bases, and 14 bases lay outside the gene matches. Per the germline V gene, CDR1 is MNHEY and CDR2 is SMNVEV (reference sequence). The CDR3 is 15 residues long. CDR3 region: CASRTNQGGASGYTF. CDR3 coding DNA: TGTGCCAGCAGAACGAACCAAGGGGGCGCGAGTGGCTACACCTTC.

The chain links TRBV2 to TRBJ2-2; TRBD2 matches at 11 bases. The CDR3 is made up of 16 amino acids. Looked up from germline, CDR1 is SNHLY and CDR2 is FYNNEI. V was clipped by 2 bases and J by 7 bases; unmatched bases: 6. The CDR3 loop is CASSEPLAGVVGELFF. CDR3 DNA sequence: TGTGCCAGCAGTGAACCACTAGCGGGAGTTGTCGGGGAGCTGTTTTTT.

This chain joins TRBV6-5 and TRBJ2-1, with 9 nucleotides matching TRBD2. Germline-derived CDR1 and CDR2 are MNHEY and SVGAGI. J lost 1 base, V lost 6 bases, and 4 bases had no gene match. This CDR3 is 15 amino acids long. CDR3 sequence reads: CASRTTSGSYNEQFF. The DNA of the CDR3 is TGTGCCAGCAGAACCACTAGCGGGTCCTACAATGAGCAGTTCTTC.

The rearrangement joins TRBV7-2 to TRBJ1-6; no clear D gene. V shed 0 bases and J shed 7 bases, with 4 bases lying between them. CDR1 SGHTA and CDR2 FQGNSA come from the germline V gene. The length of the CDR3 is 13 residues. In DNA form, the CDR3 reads TGTGCCAGCAGCTTAGCACTAAATTCACCCCTCCACTTT. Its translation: CASSLALNSPLHF.

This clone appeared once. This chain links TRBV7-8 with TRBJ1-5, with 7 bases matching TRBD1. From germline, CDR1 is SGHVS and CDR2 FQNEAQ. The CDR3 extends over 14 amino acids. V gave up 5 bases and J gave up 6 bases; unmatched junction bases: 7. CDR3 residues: CASSASGGSQPQHF. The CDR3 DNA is TGTGCCAGCAGCGCGTCAGGGGGAAGTCAGCCCCAGCATTTT.

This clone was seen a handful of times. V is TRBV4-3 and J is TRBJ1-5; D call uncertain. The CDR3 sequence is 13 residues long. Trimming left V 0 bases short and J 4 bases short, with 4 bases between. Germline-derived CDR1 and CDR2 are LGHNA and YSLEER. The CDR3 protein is CASSQDGNQPQHF. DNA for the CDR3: TGCGCCAGCAGCCAAGACGGGAATCAGCCCCAGCATTTT.

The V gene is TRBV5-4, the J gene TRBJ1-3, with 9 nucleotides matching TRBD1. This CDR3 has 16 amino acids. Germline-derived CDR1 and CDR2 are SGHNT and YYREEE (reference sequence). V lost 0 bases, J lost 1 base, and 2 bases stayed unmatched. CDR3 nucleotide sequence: TGTGCCAGCAGCTTGGTGGGGACAGGGTCTGGAAACACCATATATTTT. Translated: CASSLVGTGSGNTIYF. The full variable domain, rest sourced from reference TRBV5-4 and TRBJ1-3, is ETGVTQSPTHLIKTRGQQVTLRCSSQSGHNTVSWYQQALGQGPQFIFQYYREEENGRGNFPPRFSGLQFPNYSSELNVNALELDDSALYLCASSLVGTGSGNTIYFGEGSWLTVV.

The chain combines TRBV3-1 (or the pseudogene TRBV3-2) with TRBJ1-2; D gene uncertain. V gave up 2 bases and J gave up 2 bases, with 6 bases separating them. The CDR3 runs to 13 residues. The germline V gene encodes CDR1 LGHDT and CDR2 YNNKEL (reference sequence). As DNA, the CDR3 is TGTGCCAGCAGCCAAAAGAGAAACTATGGCTACACCTTC. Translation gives CASSQKRNYGYTF.

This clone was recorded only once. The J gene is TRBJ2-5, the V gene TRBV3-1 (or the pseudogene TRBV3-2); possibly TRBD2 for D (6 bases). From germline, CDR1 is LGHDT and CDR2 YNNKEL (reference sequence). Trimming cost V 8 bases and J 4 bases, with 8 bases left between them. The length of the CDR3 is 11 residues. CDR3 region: CASGSGETQYF. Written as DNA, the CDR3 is TGTGCCAGCGGTAGCGGAGAGACCCAGTACTTC.

The DNA of the CDR3 is TGTGCCAGCAGCTTATCTAGAACCTACAATGAGCAGTTCTTC. The encoded protein is CASSLSRTYNEQFF. The chain has TRBV7-9 and TRBJ2-1, with D uncertain. From germline, CDR1 is SEHNR and CDR2 FQNEAQ (reference sequence). Trimming stripped 2 bases from V and 2 bases from J, with 7 bases between. The CDR3 length is 14 residues.

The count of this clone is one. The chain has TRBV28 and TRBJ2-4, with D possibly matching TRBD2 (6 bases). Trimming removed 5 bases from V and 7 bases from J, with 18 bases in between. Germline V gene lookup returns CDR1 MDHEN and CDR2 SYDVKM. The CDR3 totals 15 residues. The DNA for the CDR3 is TGTGCCAGCAGTCCCCCCGGGACTCGGGGGAACATTCAGTACTTC. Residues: CASSPPGTRGNIQYF.

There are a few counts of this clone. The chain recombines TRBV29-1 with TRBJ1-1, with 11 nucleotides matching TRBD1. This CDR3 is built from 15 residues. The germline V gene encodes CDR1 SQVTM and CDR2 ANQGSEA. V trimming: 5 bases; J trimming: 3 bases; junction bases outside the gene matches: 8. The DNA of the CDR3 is TGCAGCGTTACAGGACAGGGGGCTGGAGACACTGAAGCTTTCTTT. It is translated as CSVTGQGAGDTEAFF. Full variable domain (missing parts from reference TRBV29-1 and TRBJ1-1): SAVISQKPSRDICQRGTSLTIQCQVDSQVTMMFWYRQQPGQSLTLIATANQGSEATYESGFVIDKFPISRPNLTFSTLTVSNMSPEDSSIYLCSVTGQGAGDTEAFFGQGTRLTVV.

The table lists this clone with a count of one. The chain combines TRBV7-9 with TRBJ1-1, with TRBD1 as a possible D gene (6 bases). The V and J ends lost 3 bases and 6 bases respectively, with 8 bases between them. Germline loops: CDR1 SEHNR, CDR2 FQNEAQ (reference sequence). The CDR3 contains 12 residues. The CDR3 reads CASSFWGPEAFF. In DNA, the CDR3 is TGTGCCAGCAGCTTCTGGGGGCCTGAAGCTTTCTTT.

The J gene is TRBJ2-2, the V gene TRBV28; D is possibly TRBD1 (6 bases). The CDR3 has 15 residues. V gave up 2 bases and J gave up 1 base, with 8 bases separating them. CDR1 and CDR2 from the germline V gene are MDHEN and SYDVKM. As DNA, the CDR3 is TGTGCCAGCAGTTTAAGGGACATGAACACCGGGGAGCTGTTTTTT. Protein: CASSLRDMNTGELFF.

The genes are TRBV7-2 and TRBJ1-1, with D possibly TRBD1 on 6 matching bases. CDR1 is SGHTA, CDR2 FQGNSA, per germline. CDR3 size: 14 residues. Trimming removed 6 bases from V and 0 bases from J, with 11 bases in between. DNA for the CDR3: TGTGCCAGCAGACAGGGAGTTATGAACACTGAAGCTTTCTTT. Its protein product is CASRQGVMNTEAFF.

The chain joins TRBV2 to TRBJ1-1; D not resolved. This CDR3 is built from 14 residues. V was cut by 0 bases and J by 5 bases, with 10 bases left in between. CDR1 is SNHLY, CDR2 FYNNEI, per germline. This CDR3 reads CASSEALPGTEAFF. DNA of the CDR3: TGTGCCAGCAGTGAAGCGCTTCCGGGTACTGAAGCTTTCTTT.

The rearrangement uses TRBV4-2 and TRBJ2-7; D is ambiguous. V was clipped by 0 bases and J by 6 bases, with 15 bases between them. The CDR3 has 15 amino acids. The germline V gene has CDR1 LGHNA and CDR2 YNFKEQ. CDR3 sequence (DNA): TGTGCCAGCAGCCAAGATAGAAAGACTCAAGGCGAGCAGTACTTC. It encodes CASSQDRKTQGEQYF.

The CDR3 region is CAWSVSRVPGNAIYF. The CDR3 DNA reads as TGTGCCTGGAGTGTGAGTCGTGTTCCGGGGAACGCCATATATTTT. This chain uses TRBV30 with TRBJ1-3; D gene uncertain. Deletions cut 0 bases from V and 11 bases from J, with 20 bases between. The CDR3 runs 15 residues. CDR1 is GTSNPN and CDR2 is SVGIG in the germline V gene (reference sequence).

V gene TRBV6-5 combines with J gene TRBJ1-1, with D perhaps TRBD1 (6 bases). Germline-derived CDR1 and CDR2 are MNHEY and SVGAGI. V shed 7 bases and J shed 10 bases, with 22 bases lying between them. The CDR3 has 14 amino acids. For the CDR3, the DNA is TGTGCCAGCATCCCCCCCTTGGGCTCAGGGGCAGCTTTCTTT. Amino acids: CASIPPLGSGAAFF.

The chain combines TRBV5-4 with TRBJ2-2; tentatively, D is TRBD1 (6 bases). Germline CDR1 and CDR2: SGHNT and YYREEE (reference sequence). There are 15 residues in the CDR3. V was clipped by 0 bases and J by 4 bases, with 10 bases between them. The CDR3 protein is CASSLGRGGTGELFF. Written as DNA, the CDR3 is TGTGCCAGCAGCTTGGGCAGGGGCGGCACCGGGGAGCTGTTTTTT. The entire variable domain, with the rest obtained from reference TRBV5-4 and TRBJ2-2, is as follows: ETGVTQSPTHLIKTRGQQVTLRCSSQSGHNTVSWYQQALGQGPQFIFQYYREEENGRGNFPPRFSGLQFPNYSSELNVNALELDDSALYLCASSLGRGGTGELFFGEGSRLTVL.

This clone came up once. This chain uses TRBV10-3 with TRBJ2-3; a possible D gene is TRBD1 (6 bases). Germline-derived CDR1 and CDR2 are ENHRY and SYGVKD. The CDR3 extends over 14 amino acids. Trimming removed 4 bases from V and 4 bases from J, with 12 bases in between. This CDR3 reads CAISADSPADTQYF. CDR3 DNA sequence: TGTGCCATCAGTGCGGACAGTCCGGCAGATACGCAGTATTTT.

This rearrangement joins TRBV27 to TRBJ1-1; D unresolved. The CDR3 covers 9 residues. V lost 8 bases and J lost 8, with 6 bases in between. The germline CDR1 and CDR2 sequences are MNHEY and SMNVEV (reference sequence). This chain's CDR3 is CASPGEAFF. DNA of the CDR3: TGTGCCAGCCCCGGGGAAGCTTTCTTT.

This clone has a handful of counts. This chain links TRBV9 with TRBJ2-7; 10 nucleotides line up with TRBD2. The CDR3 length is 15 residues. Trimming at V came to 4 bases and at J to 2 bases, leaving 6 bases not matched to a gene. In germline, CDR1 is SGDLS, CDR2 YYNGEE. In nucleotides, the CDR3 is TGTGCCAGCAGCCCACCTAGCGGGAGAGCCTACGAGCAGTACTTC. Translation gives CASSPPSGRAYEQYF.

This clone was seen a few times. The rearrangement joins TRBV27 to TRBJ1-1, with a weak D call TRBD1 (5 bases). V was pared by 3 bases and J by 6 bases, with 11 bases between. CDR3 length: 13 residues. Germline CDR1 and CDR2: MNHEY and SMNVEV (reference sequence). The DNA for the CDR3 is TGTGCCAGCAGTTTTTCAGGGATCGCTGAAGCTTTCTTT. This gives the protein CASSFSGIAEAFF.

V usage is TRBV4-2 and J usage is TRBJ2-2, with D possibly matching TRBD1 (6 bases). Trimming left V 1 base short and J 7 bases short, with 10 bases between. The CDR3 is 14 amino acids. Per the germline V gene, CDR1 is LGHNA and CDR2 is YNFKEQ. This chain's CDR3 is CASSQVGAGGELFF. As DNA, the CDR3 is TGTGCCAGCAGCCAAGTGGGGGCCGGCGGGGAGCTGTTTTTT.

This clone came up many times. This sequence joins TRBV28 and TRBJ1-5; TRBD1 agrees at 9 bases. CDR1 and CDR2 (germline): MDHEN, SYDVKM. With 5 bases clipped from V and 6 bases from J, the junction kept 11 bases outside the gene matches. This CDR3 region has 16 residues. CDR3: CASSPPDRGVGQPQHF. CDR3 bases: TGTGCCAGCAGTCCCCCGGACAGGGGAGTCGGTCAGCCCCAGCATTTT.

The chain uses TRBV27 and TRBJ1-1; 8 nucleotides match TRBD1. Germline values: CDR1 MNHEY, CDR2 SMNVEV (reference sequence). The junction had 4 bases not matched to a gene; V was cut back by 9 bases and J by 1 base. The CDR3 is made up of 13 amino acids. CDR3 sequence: CARRDRGNTEAFF. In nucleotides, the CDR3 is TGTGCCAGACGTGACAGGGGGAACACTGAAGCTTTCTTT.